These 3 T cell receptor beta chains share one sample of origin, sequenced in a study of shared clonotypes between healthy human individuals (dated by TCRdb to the early 2020s). Library construction relied on the immunoSEQ multiplex PCR assay. This immuneACCESS table, as held by TCRdb, lists in-frame sequences with V and J called but not all clones. Of the missing ones, under half trace to an unresolved V gene in checked studies; the others have no known cause. Present in this sample are approximately 720,000 clones, 72% of which were seen just once. Of the sample, approximately 1.8% falls within the top ten clones. Sequencing was done on a sample of memory CD4+ T cells sorted from blood. Per the publication, the cell subset or site label means: CD45RA-negative fraction. These TCRs come from a woman aged 30 to 39 in good health.

The chain links TRBV18 to TRBJ2-7; D might be TRBD1 (5 bases). The CDR3 sequence is 15 residues long. Trimming pared 1 base from V and 2 bases from J, leaving 12 bases between. Germline V CDR1 and CDR2: KGHSH, LQKENI. The DNA for the CDR3 is TGTGCCAGCTCACCACGGGGTGCAGGGACCTACGAGCAGTACTTC. It codes for CASSPRGAGTYEQYF.

The genes are TRBV27 and TRBJ2-3; D gene ambiguous. V gave up 2 bases and J gave up 5 bases, with 11 bases separating them. This CDR3 is 14 amino acids long. Germline assignment: CDR1 MNHEY and CDR2 SMNVEV (reference sequence). CDR3 in DNA: TGTGCCAGCAGTTTAAGGGATAGGAAAGATACGCAGTATTTT. Translation gives CASSLRDRKDTQYF.

The chain uses TRBV2 and TRBJ1-1; no clear D gene. The length of the CDR3 is 14 residues. The germline V and J ends were trimmed by 3 bases and 0 bases, with 8 bases remaining between them. Germline V gene lookup returns CDR1 SNHLY and CDR2 FYNNEI. Here the CDR3 DNA reads TGTGCCAGCAGTGACCAAGGGATGAACACTGAAGCTTTCTTT. It encodes CASSDQGMNTEAFF.